The 8 T cell receptor beta chains below come from one sample, sequenced in a study of cytomegalovirus exposure and HLA in healthy donors. PCR amplification relied on 60 Vbeta primers (plus 13 Jbeta primers). The method was immunoSEQ multiplex PCR; TCRdb's version includes in-frame clones alone and lacks a portion of them. The sample lists tens of thousands of clones, roughly 90% seen once, with less than 3.5% in the top ten. The sample comprised PBMCs. Receptor source: a woman under 30 in good health and CMV-seronegative.

The gene calls are TRBV28 and TRBJ2-7; D unresolved. The CDR3 runs 11 residues. V dropped 1 base and J dropped 7 bases, with 5 bases sitting between them. The germline gives CDR1 MDHEN, CDR2 SYDVKM. For the CDR3, the DNA is TGTGCCAGCAGTTTATACCAGGAGCAGTACTTC. It specifies CASSLYQEQYF.

This clone was detected only a few times. V usage is TRBV5-1 and J usage is TRBJ2-7; D may be TRBD2 (6 bases). Trimming removed 3 bases from V and 2 bases from J, with 12 bases in between. This CDR3 has 14 amino acids. Germline V gene lookup returns CDR1 SGHRS and CDR2 YFSETQ. The CDR3 DNA reads as TGCGCCAGCAGCTCAAGGAGGGTCCCCTACGAGCAGTACTTC. It yields the protein CASSSRRVPYEQYF. The full variable domain, its missing parts supplied by reference TRBV5-1 and TRBJ2-7, is KAGVTQTPRYLIKTRGQQVTLSCSPISGHRSVSWYQQTPGQGLQFLFEYFSETQRNKGNFPGRFSGRQFSNSRSEMNVSTLELGDSALYLCASSSRRVPYEQYFGPGTRLTVT.

The J gene is TRBJ2-3, the V gene TRBV27, with 14 bases aligning to TRBD2. Unmatched junction bases numbered 15, after V lost 2 bases and J lost 2 bases. Germline lookup yields CDR1 MNHEY and CDR2 SMNVEV (reference sequence). The CDR3 sequence is 21 residues long. CDR3: CASSLRGATSGRARSTDTQYF. CDR3 coding DNA: TGTGCCAGCAGTTTACGGGGGGCGACTAGCGGGAGGGCCCGGTCCACAGATACGCAGTATTTT.

This clone was seen once. V usage is TRBV28 and J usage is TRBJ2-3; TRBD2 might be the D (6 bases). This CDR3 contains 14 residues. The V gene's germline CDR1 is MDHEN and CDR2 SYDVKM. Trimming shortened V by 6 bases and J by 2 bases, and 12 bases separated the two germline ends. CDR3 DNA: TGTGCCAGCAGACCGGGACTGAACACAGATACGCAGTATTTT. It codes for CASRPGLNTDTQYF.

The J gene is TRBJ2-7, the V gene TRBV27; D not resolved. In germline, CDR1 is MNHEY, CDR2 SMNVEV (reference sequence). Trimming took 0 bases from V and 9 from J, leaving 6 bases between them. The CDR3 runs 11 residues. CDR3 nucleotide sequence: TGTGCCAGCAGTTTATCTAATCTGCAGTACTTC. Its protein product is CASSLSNLQYF.

The chain employs TRBV5-5 and TRBJ2-2; D ambiguous. Germline-derived CDR1 and CDR2 are SGHKS and YYEKEE (reference sequence). Trimming pared 0 bases from V and 1 base from J, leaving 10 bases between. This CDR3 comprises 16 residues. CDR3 in amino acids: CASSLEPSRNTGELFF. The CDR3 nucleotides read TGTGCCAGCAGCTTGGAGCCGTCTAGGAACACCGGGGAGCTGTTTTTT. Supplemented by reference TRBV5-5 and TRBJ2-2, the full variable domain reads DAGVTQSPTHLIKTRGQQVTLRCSPISGHKSVSWYQQVLGQGPQFIFQYYEKEERGRGNFPDRFSARQFPNYSSELNVNALLLGDSALYLCASSLEPSRNTGELFFGEGSRLTVL.

The chain carries TRBV9 and TRBJ2-2; 7 bases line up with TRBD1. V was pared by 4 bases and J by 5 bases, with 11 bases of the junction left unmatched. The CDR3 is 16 amino acids. Germline CDR1 is SGDLS and CDR2 is YYNGEE. CDR3 sequence (DNA): TGTGCCAGCAGCATACTCGGCAGGGGGTATACCGGGGAGCTGTTTTTT. Translating gives CASSILGRGYTGELFF.

As for this clone: The junction differs from germline at one of its ends, possibly a read error. This same CDR3 is encoded by further DNA sequences in the sample. The J gene is TRBJ2-1, the V gene TRBV7-9, with 11 bases matching TRBD1. CDR1 and CDR2 from the germline V gene are SEHNR and FQNEAQ (reference sequence). CDR3 length: 15 amino acids. CDR3 protein: CASSFSGTGGNEQFF. The CDR3 bases are TGTGCCAGTAGCTTTTCCGGGACAGGGGGCAATGAGCAGTTCTTC.